This TCR beta chain was captured in a study of T cell changes during pregnancy in multiple sclerosis. CDR3 length: 13 amino acids. V was pared by 8 bases and J by 1 base, with 12 bases between. CDR1 MNHEY and CDR2 SMNVEV come from the germline V gene (reference sequence). Repertoires were generated with immunoSEQ multiplex PCR, while TCRdb's copy carries only in-frame clones and drops some. The sample includes fewer than 130,000 clones, approximately 93% seen only once; the top ten take less than 4.5%. This chain uses TRBV27 with TRBJ2-7, with D perhaps matching TRBD1 (6 bases). The sequencing used peripheral blood, collected after pregnancy. The sequence was obtained from a female donor with multiple sclerosis, enrolled in a pregnancy study. CDR3 protein: CASWVQGSYEQYF. The DNA of the CDR3 is TGTGCCAGCTGGGTACAGGGTTCCTACGAGCAGTACTTC.